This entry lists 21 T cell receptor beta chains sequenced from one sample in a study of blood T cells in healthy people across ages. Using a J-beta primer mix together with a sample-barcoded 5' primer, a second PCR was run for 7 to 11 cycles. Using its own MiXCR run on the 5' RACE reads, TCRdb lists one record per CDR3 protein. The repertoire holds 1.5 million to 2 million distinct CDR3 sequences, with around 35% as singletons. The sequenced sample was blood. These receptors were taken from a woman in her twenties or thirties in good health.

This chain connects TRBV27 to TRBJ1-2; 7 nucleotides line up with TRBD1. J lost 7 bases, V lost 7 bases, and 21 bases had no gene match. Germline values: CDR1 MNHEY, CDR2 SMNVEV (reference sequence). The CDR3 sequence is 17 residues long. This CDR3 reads CASTRQGAVSRVGGYTF. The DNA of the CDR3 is TGTGCCAGCACCAGACAGGGAGCGGTGTCGCGAGTGGGTGGCTACACCTTC.

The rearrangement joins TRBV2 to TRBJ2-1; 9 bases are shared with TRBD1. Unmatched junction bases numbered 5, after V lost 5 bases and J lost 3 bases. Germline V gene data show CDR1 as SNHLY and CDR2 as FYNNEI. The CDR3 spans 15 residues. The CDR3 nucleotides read TGTGCCAGCAGTCCACAGGGGGCAGACTACAATGAGCAGTTCTTC. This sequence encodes CASSPQGADYNEQFF.

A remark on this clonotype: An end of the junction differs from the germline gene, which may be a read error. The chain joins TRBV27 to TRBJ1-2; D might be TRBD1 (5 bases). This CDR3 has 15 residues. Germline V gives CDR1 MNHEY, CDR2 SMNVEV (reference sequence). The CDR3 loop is CTSSPGGGSGYGYTF. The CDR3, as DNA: TGTACCAGCAGTCCTGGTGGGGGTTCGGGCTATGGCTACACCTTC.

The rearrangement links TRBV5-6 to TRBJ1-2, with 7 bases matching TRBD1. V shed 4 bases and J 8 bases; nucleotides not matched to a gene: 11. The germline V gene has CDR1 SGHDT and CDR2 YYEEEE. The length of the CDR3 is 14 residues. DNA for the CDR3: TGTGCCAGCAGCCACGGACGGGACAGACCCGGCTACACCTTC. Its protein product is CASSHGRDRPGYTF.

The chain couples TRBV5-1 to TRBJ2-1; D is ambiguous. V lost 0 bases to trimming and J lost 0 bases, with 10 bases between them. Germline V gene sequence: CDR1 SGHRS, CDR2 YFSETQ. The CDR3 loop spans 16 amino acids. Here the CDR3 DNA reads TGCGCCAGCAGCTTGGCTGGCTTCCCCTCCTACAATGAGCAGTTCTTC. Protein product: CASSLAGFPSYNEQFF.

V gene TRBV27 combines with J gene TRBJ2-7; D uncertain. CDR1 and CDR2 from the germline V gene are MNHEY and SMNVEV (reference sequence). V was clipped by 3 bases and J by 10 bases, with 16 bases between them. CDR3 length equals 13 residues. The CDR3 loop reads CASSFIPKESQYF. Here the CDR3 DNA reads TGTGCCAGCAGTTTTATACCGAAGGAGTCCCAGTACTTC.

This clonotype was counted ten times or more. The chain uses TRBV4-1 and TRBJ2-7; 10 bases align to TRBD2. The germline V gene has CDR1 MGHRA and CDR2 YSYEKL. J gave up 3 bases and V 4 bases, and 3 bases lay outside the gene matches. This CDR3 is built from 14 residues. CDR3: CASSPSGRDYEQYF. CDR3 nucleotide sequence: TGCGCCAGCAGCCCCAGCGGGAGGGACTACGAGCAGTACTTC.

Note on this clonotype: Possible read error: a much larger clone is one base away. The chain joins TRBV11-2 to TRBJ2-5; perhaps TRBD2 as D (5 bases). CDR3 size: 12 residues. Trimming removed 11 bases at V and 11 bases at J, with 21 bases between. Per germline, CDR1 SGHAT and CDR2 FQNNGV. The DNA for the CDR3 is TGTGCCTCCTCGGGGAGAGGCTACAAGCAGTACTTC. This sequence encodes CASSGRGYKQYF.

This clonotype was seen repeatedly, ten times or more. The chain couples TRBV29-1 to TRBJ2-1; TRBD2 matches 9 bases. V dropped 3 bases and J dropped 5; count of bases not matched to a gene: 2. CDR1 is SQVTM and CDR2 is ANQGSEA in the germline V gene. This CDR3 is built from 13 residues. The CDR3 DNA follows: TGCAGCGTTGAGCGGGGGGGACACAATGAGCAGTTCTTC. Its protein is CSVERGGHNEQFF.

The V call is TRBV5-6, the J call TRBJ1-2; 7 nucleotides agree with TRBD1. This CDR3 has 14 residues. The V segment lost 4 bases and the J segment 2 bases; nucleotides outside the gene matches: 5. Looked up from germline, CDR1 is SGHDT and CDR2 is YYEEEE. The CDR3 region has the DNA TGTGCCAGCAGCACCACAGGGGCGAACTATGGCTACACCTTC. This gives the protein CASSTTGANYGYTF.

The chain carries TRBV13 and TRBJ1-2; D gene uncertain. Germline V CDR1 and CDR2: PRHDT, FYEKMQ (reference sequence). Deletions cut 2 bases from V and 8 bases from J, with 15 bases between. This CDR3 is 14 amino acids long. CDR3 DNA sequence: TGTGCCAGCAGCTTACATTCGGGGAGTGAGGGCTACACCTTC. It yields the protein CASSLHSGSEGYTF. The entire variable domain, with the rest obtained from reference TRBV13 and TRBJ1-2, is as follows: AAGVIQSPRHLIKEKRETATLKCYPIPRHDTVYWYQQGPGQDPQFLISFYEKMQSDKGSIPDRFSAQQFSDYHSELNMSSLELGDSALYFCASSLHSGSEGYTFGSGTRLTVV.

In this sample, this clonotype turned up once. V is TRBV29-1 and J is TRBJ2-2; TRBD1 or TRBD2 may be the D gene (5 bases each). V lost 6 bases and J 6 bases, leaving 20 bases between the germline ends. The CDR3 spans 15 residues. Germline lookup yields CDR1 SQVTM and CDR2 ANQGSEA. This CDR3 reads CSVGDRPAVAGELFF. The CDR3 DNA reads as TGCAGCGTGGGGGACCGACCTGCGGTAGCCGGGGAGCTGTTTTTT.

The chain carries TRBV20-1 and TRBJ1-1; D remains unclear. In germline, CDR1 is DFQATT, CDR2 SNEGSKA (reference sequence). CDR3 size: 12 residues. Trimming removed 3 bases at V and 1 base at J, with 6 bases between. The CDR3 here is CSARGTNTEAFF. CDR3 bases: TGCAGTGCTAGGGGCACGAACACTGAAGCTTTCTTT.

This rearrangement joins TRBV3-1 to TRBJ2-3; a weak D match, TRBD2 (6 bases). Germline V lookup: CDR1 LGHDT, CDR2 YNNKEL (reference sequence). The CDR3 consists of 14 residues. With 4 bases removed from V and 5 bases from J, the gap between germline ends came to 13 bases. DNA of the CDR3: TGTGCCAGCAGCCTGAAACCCGGGGGAGATACGCAGTATTTT. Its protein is CASSLKPGGDTQYF.

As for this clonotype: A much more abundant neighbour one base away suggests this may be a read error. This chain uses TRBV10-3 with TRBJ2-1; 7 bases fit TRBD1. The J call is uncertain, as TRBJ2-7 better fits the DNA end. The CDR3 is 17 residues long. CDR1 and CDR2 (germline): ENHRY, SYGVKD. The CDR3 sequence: CAISAKDRASSYNEQYF. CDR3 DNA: TGTGCCATCAGTGCCAAAGACAGGGCGTCATCCTACAATGAGCAGTACTTC.

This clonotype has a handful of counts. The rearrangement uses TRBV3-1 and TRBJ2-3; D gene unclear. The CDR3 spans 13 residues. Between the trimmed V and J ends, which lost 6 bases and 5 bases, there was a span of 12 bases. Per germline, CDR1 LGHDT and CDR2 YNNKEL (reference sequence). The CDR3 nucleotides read TGTGCCAGCAGGCCCCCGAAGGGAGATACGCAGTATTTT. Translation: CASRPPKGDTQYF.

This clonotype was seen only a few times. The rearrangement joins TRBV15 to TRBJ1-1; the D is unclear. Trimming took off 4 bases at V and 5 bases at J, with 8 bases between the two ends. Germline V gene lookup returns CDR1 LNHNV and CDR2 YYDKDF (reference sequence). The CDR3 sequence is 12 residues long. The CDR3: CATSMDWTEAFF. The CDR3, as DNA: TGTGCCACCAGCATGGATTGGACTGAAGCTTTCTTT.

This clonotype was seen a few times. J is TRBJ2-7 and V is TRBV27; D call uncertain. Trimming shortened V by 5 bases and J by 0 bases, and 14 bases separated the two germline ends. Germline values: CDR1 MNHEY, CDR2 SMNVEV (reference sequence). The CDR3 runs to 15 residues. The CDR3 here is CASSVSGESSYEQYF. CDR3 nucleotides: TGTGCCAGCAGTGTCTCAGGCGAAAGCTCCTACGAGCAGTACTTC.

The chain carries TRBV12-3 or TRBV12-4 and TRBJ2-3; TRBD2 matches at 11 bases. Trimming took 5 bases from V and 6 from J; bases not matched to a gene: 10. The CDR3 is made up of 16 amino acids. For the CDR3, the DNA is TGTGCCAGCAGTCCAGAACTAGCGGGGGACCTCGATACGCAGTATTTT. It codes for CASSPELAGDLDTQYF.

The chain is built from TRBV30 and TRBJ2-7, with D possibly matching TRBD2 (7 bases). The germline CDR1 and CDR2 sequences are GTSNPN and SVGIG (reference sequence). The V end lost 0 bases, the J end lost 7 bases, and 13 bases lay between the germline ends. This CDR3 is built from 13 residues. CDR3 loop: CAWSVQRGGEQYF. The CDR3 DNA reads TGTGCCTGGAGTGTACAAAGGGGGGGGGAGCAGTACTTC.

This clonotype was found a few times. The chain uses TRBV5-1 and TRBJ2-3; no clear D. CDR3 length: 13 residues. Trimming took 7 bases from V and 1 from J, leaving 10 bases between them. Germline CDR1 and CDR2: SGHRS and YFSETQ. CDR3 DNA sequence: TGCGCCAGCGGGCGCGCTGGCACAGATACGCAGTATTTT. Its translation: CASGRAGTDTQYF.